The present T cell receptor (beta chain) was sequenced within a study of T cell repertoires in cytomegalovirus infection. On the study more broadly: Selected CMV epitopes included recently identified HLA-C-restricted ones as well as well-studied HLA-B-restricted ones. The public TCR beta signatures pointed to both CMV infection and matching HLA type.

One entry per CDR3 protein results from TCRdb running MiXCR on the reads. The profile shows some 480,000 distinct CDR3 sequences, roughly a third of them singletons. V was trimmed by 4 bases and J by 3 bases, leaving 12 bases between them. CDR3 size: 15 residues. The germline gives CDR1 SNHLY, CDR2 FYNNEI. Points on this clonotype: Its antigen is not identified.

V and J are TRBV2 and TRBJ1-4, with D unclear. The source material was cultured PBMCs, sampled from culture after CMV antigen stimulation. The receptor was isolated from a human donor in good health (CMV status not recorded). Some clones in this sample may be carry-over from other donors' samples. CDR3 DNA: TGTGCCAGCAGTGCGTCTGGGAATCCTAATGAAAAACTGTTTTTT. Translated, it gives CASSASGNPNEKLFF.